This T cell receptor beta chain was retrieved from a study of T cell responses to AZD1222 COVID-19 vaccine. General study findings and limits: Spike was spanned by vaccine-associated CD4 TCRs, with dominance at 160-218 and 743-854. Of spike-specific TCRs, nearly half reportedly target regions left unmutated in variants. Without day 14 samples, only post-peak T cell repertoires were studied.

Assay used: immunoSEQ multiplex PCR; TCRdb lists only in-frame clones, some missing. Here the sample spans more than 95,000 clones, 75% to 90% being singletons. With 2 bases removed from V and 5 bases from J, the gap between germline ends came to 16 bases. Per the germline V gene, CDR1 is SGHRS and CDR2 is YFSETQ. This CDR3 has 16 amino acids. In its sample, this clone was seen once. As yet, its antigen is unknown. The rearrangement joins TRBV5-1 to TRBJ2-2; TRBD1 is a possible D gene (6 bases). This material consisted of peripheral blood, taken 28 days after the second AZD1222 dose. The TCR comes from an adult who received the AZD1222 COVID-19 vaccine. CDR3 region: CASSFTGRGGTGELFF. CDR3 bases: TGCGCCAGCAGCTTCACAGGCAGGGGTGGGACCGGGGAGCTGTTTTTT.